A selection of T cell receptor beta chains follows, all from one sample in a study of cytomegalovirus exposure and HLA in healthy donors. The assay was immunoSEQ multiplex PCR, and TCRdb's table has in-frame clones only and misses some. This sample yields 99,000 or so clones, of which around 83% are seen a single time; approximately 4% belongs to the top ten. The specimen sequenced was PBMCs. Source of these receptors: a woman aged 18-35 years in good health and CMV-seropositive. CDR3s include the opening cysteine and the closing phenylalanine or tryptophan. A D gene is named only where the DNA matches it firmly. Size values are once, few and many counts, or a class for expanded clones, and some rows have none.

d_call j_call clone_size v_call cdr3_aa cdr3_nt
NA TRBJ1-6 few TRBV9 CASSVATFNSPLHF TGTGCCAGCAGCGTAGCTACCTTCAATTCACCCCTCCACTTT
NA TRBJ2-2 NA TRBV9 CASSVSPGNTGELFF TGTGCCAGCAGCGTAAGTCCGGGGAACACCGGGGAGCTGTTTTTT
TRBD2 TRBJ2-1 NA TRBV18 CASSPSRGGPREQFF TGTGCCAGCTCACCATCGCGGGGGGGCCCCAGGGAGCAGTTCTTC
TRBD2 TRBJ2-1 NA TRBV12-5 CASVPQISGSRNEQFF TGTGCTAGTGTTCCACAAATTAGCGGGAGTAGGAATGAGCAGTTCTTC
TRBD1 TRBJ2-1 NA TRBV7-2 CASSLLGGQGANEQFF TGTGCCAGCAGCCTCCTAGGGGGACAGGGGGCGAATGAGCAGTTCTTC
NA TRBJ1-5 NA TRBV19 CASRWGANQPQHF TGTGCCAGTAGATGGGGCGCGAATCAGCCCCAGCATTTT
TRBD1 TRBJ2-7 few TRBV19 CATADRGLGEQYF TGTGCCACCGCCGACAGGGGACTTGGGGAGCAGTACTTC
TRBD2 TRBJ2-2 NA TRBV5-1 CASSATSGATGELFF TGCGCCAGCAGCGCAACTAGCGGGGCCACCGGGGAGCTGTTTTTT
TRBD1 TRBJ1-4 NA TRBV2 CASRQGGEKLFF TGTGCCAGCAGGCAGGGGGGAGAAAAACTGTTTTTT
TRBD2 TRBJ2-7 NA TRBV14 CASKAGTSVFYEQYF TGTGCCAGCAAGGCCGGGACTAGCGTATTCTACGAGCAGTACTTC
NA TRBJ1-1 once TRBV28 CATQSLANTEAFF TGTGCCACCCAATCCTTGGCCAACACTGAAGCTTTCTTT
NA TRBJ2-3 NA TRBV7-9 CASSRTQGFTDTQYF TGTGCCAGCAGCCGCACACAGGGTTTCACAGATACGCAGTATTTT
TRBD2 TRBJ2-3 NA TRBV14 CASSHAGLAGYTQYF TGTGCCAGCAGCCACGCGGGACTAGCGGGATATACGCAGTATTTT
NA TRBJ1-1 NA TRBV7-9 CASSPIRGAYTNTEAFF TGTGCCAGCAGCCCCATCCGCGGGGCTTATACGAACACTGAAGCTTTCTTT
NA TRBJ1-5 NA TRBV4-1 CASSQDHRSVQPQHF TGCGCCAGCAGCCAAGATCATCGGTCTGTTCAGCCCCAGCATTTT
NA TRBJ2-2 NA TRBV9 CASKGGNTGELFF TGTGCCAGCAAAGGGGGGAACACCGGGGAGCTGTTTTTT
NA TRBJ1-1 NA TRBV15 CATSRDSPKAFF TGTGCCACCAGCAGAGATAGCCCTAAAGCTTTCTTT
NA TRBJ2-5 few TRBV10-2 CASSRDRQETQYF TGCGCCAGCAGTCGAGACAGGCAAGAGACCCAGTACTTC
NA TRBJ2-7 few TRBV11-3 CASSLGGLYEQYF TGTGCCAGCAGCTTAGGTGGCCTGTACGAGCAGTACTTC
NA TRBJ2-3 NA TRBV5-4 CASRRPTGDTDTQYF TGTGCCAGCAGACGACCGACGGGGGACACAGATACGCAGTATTTT
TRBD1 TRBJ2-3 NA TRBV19 CASTTLGQGNTQYF TGTGCCAGTACCACCCTCGGACAGGGTAATACGCAGTATTTT
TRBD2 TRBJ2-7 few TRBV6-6 CASKSLAGGLGYEQYF TGTGCCAGCAAATCGCTAGCGGGAGGGCTCGGCTACGAGCAGTACTTC
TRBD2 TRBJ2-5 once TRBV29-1 CSVEGRGGPGETQYF TGCAGCGTTGAAGGGCGGGGGGGCCCAGGAGAGACCCAGTACTTC
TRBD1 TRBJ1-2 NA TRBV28 CASSSGQGGGYTF TGTGCCAGCAGTTCGGGACAGGGAGGAGGCTACACCTTC
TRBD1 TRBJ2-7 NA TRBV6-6 CASSQIQGTVSYEQYF TGTGCCAGCAGTCAGATACAGGGGACGGTCTCCTACGAGCAGTACTTC
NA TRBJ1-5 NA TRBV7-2 CASSPLEAGNQPQHF TGTGCCAGCAGCCCCCTCGAAGCGGGCAATCAGCCCCAGCATTTT
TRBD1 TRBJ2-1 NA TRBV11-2 CASSRRTGRNEQFF TGTGCCAGCAGCCGCCGGACAGGGAGGAATGAGCAGTTCTTC
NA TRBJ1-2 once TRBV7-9 CASSLAIEGVIGRYTF TGTGCCAGCAGCTTAGCCATTGAAGGGGTGATCGGTCGCTACACCTTC
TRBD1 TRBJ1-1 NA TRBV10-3 CAIRDRGGNTEAFF TGTGCCATCAGGGACAGGGGGGGTAACACTGAAGCTTTCTTT
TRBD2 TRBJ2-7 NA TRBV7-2 CASSRRLAGSYEQYF TGTGCCAGCAGCCGACGACTAGCGGGATCCTACGAGCAGTACTTC
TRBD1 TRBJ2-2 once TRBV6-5 CASSSGQSNTGELFF TGTGCCAGCAGTTCGGGACAGTCAAACACCGGGGAGCTGTTTTTT
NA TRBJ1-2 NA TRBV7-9 CASSLTGPRYYGYTF TGTGCCAGCAGCTTAACAGGGCCACGCTACTATGGCTACACCTTC
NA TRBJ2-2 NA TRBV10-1 CASSEGLPGELFF TGCGCCAGCAGTGAGGGTCTACCCGGGGAGCTGTTTTTT
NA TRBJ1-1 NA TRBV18 CASSPLELTEAFF TGTGCCAGCTCACCTTTAGAACTTACTGAAGCTTTCTTT
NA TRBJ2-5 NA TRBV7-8 CASSSPGETQYF TGTGCCAGCAGCTCCCCGGGGGAGACCCAGTACTTC
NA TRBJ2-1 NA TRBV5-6 CASSSFLEQFF TGTGCCAGCAGCTCTTTTCTGGAGCAGTTCTTC
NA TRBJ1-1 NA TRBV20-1 CSAAGGTEAFF TGCAGTGCTGCCGGAGGCACTGAAGCTTTCTTT
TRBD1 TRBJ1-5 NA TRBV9 CASSAEGQTDQPQHF TGTGCCAGCAGCGCGGAGGGACAGACAGATCAGCCCCAGCATTTT
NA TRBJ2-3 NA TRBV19 CASSIAGGTDTQYF TGTGCCAGTAGTATAGCGGGAGGCACAGATACGCAGTATTTT
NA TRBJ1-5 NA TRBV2 CASRQEIDNQPQHF TGTGCCAGCAGGCAGGAAATTGACAATCAGCCCCAGCATTTT
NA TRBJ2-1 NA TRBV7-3 CASSLTFGQALSYNEQFF TGTGCCAGCAGCTTAACTTTTGGGCAGGCGCTCTCCTACAATGAGCAGTTCTTC
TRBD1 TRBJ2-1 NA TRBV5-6 CASSYPAQGRGNEQFF TGTGCCAGCAGCTATCCGGCACAGGGGAGAGGAAATGAGCAGTTCTTC
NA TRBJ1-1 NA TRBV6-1 CASSELSGVPNEAFF TGTGCCAGCAGTGAACTTTCGGGGGTTCCTAATGAAGCTTTCTTT
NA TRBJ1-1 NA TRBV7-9 CASSLGGRRVTEAFF TGTGCCAGCAGCTTGGGAGGGCGGCGGGTCACTGAAGCTTTCTTT
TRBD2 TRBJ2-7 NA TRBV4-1 CASRTDSGGASYEQYF TGCGCCAGCAGAACTGATAGCGGGGGCGCTTCCTACGAGCAGTACTTC
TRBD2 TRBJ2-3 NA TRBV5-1 CASSPGTSDTDTQYF TGCGCCAGCAGCCCCGGGACTAGCGACACAGATACGCAGTATTTT
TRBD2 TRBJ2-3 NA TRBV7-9 CASSSGLAGVSDTQYF TGTGCCAGCAGCTCGGGACTAGCGGGAGTCTCAGATACGCAGTATTTT
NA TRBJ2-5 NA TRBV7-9 CASRGRGTYQETQYF TGTGCCAGCAGGGGGAGGGGGACTTACCAAGAGACCCAGTACTTC
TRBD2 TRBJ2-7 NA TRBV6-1 CASRSGGSTYEQYF TGTGCCAGTAGGAGCGGGGGGTCGACCTACGAGCAGTACTTC
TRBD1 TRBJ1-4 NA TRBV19 CASKDRGREKLFF TGTGCCAGTAAGGACAGGGGGCGTGAAAAACTGTTTTTT
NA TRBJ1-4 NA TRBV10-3 CAISEGGEKLFF TGTGCCATCAGTGAGGGGGGCGAAAAACTGTTTTTT
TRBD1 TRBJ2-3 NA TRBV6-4 CASSDAQGADTQYF TGTGCCAGCAGTGATGCACAGGGGGCAGATACGCAGTATTTT
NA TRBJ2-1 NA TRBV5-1 CASSLGRASYNEQFF TGCGCCAGCAGCTTGGGGCGGGCATCCTACAATGAGCAGTTCTTC
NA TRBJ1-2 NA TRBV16 CASSQSAGLQNGYTF TGTGCCAGCAGCCAATCGGCGGGGCTTCAGAATGGCTACACCTTC
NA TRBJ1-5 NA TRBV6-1 CASSVWQAQQGQHF TGTGCCAGCAGTGTCTGGCAGGCCCAGCAAGGCCAGCATTTT
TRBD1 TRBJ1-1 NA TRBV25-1 CASAVRGLGNTEAFF TGTGCCAGCGCCGTCAGGGGGCTCGGGAACACTGAAGCTTTCTTT
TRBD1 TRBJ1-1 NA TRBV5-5 CASSLEGQGWAEAFF TGTGCCAGCAGCTTGGAAGGACAGGGGTGGGCTGAAGCTTTCTTT
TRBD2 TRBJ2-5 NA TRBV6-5 CASSSVSGIGTQYF TGTGCCAGCAGTTCCGTCAGCGGGATTGGGACCCAGTACTTC
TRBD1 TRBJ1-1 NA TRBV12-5 CASGLVRGQGPQSSEAFF TGTGCTAGTGGTTTGGTACGCGGACAGGGTCCCCAAAGCTCTGAAGCTTTCTTT
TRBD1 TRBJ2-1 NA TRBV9 CASSPKTGDGNEQFF TGTGCCAGCAGCCCAAAGACAGGGGACGGCAATGAGCAGTTCTTC